The T cell receptor beta chain described here comes from a study of blood T cell repertoires in COVID-19. Study information: In each case, the material was cDNA or gDNA derived from T cells, B-cell-depleted T cells, or PBMCs.

In the original workflow: Reference gene primer amplification in the assay estimated nucleated cell counts. The protocol was immunoSEQ multiplex PCR, while the TCRdb copy is restricted to in-frame clones and leaves out a portion. D and trimming come from the DNA, and the V and J calls and clone size come from that table. The sample shows about 100,000 clones, 80% to 95% of them seen only once. The CDR3 contains 13 residues. CDR1 SGHKS and CDR2 YYEKEE come from the germline V gene (reference sequence). V lost 2 bases and J lost 7, with 9 bases in between. This TCR derives from a man aged 50 to 59 with active COVID-19. The specimen was peripheral blood. The rearrangement uses TRBV5-5 and TRBJ1-4; D unclear. The CDR3 reads CASSLRRSEKLFF. DNA for the CDR3: TGTGCCAGCAGCTTAAGGAGAAGTGAAAAACTGTTTTTT.